Below, one T cell receptor (beta chain) is given with its context. This sample is drawn from a study of blood T cell repertoires in COVID-19. The wider study: Samples of COVID-19 (acute and convalescent) were obtained from the United States, Italy and Spain. T cells, B-cell-depleted T cells, or PBMCs supplied cDNA or gDNA.

V was trimmed by 8 bases and J by 2 bases, leaving 10 bases between them. The CDR3 is 13 amino acids. Germline values: CDR1 LGHDT, CDR2 YNNKEL (reference sequence). How the authors handled the data: Estimates of nucleated cell counts were drawn from the amplification of reference gene primers. Data came from immunoSEQ multiplex PCR; TCRdb stores just in-frame clones and leaves some out. For V, J and clone size, that table is used; D and trimming come from the DNA. Among roughly 250,000 clones listed, roughly 84% were seen once. The source material was peripheral blood. This chain connects TRBV3-1 (or the pseudogene TRBV3-2) to TRBJ2-1; D is perhaps TRBD2 (6 bases). The sequence was collected from a woman in her forties who had recovered from COVID-19. In DNA form, the CDR3 reads TGTGCCAGCCGACTAGGAGCCTACAATGAGCAGTTCTTC. The encoded protein is CASRLGAYNEQFF.